The 4 T cell receptor beta chains below were found in one sample sequenced in a study of early T cells in non-severe SARS-CoV-2 infection. TCRdb analysed the 5' RACE reads with MiXCR anew, one entry per CDR3 protein. Among 70,000 or so distinct CDR3 sequences, 4% to 6% were seen once, and the ten largest hold roughly 3.9%. Sequences were derived from whole blood, sampled at baseline. All receptors come from an adult who was a healthcare worker with PCR-confirmed SARS-CoV-2 infection or an uninfected control (not recorded which). The donor label of this sample is uncertain.

This clonotype was seen many times. The rearrangement links TRBV10-3 to TRBJ1-2, with D possibly being TRBD1 (5 bases). V lost 6 bases to trimming and J lost 1 base, with 6 bases between them. The CDR3 loop spans 12 amino acids. Germline V gene data show CDR1 as ENHRY and CDR2 as SYGVKD. Here the CDR3 DNA reads TGTGCCATCAGGGGGGTTAACTATGGCTACACCTTC. It yields the protein CAIRGVNYGYTF.

This clonotype was counted a few times. The chain links TRBV2 to TRBJ2-1, with D uncertain. V was clipped by 2 bases and J by 9 bases, with 5 bases between them. The CDR3 is 11 residues long. Germline CDR1 SNHLY, CDR2 FYNNEI. CDR3 protein: CASSEWVEQFF. CDR3 nucleotides: TGTGCCAGCAGTGAATGGGTTGAGCAGTTCTTC.

At least ten counts were recorded for this clonotype. The chain employs TRBV9 and TRBJ2-7; the D gene is possibly TRBD2 (6 bases). From germline, CDR1 is SGDLS and CDR2 YYNGEE. Trimming left V 2 bases short and J 3 bases short, with 12 bases between. This CDR3 is built from 14 residues. The chain's CDR3 is CASSVGTVNYEQYF. CDR3 DNA sequence: TGTGCCAGCAGCGTGGGGACTGTAAACTACGAGCAGTACTTC. The complete variable domain, with remaining parts taken from reference TRBV9 and TRBJ2-7, reads DSGVTQTPKHLITATGQRVTLRCSPRSGDLSVYWYQQSLDQGLQFLIQYYNGEERAKGNILERFSAQQFPDLHSELNLSSLELGDSALYFCASSVGTVNYEQYFGPGTRLTVT.

This clonotype was detected ten times or more. The chain joins TRBV20-1 to TRBJ2-7; D is uncertain. V was pared by 0 bases and J by 2 bases, with 8 bases between. The CDR3 sequence is 13 residues long. Germline V gene data show CDR1 as DFQATT and CDR2 as SNEGSKA (reference sequence). The CDR3 reads CSARERQPYEQYF. The CDR3 DNA is TGCAGTGCTAGAGAGCGCCAACCCTACGAGCAGTACTTC.